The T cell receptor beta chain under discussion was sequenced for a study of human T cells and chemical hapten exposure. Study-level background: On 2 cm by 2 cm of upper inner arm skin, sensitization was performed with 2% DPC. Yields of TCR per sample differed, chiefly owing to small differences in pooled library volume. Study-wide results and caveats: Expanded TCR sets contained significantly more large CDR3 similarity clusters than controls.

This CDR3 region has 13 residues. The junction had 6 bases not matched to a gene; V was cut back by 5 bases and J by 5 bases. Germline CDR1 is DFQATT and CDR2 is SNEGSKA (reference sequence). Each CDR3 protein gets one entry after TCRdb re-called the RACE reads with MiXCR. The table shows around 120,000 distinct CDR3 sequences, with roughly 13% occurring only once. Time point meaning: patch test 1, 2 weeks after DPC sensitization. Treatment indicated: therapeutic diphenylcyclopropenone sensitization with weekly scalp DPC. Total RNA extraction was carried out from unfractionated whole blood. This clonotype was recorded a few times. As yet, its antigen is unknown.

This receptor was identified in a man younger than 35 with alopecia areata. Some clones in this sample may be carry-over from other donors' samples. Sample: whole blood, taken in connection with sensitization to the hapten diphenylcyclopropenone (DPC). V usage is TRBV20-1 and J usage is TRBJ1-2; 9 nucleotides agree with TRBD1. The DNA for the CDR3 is TGCAGTGCTCGTACAGGGGGCGAGTATGGCTACACCTTC. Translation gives CSARTGGEYGYTF.